Each of the 13 T cell receptor beta chains below was sequenced from the same sample in a study of PD-L1 blockade in urothelial cancer. Repertoires were generated with immunoSEQ multiplex PCR, while TCRdb's copy carries only in-frame clones and drops some. The sample has 90,000 or so clones; 90% are singletons. Documented time point: pretreatment peripheral blood. Sequenced here: PBMCs, sampled around atezolizumab (anti-PD-L1) treatment. Source of these receptors: a man aged 55 to 70 with urothelial cancer.

J is TRBJ2-5 and V is TRBV5-1, with a tentative D call TRBD2 (6 bases). This CDR3 is 16 amino acids long. Germline CDR1 reads SGHRS; CDR2 reads YFSETQ. Trimming cost V 0 bases and J 1 base, with 13 bases left between them. CDR3 in amino acids: CASSLGGSGPQETQYF. The CDR3 bases are TGCGCCAGCAGCTTGGGTGGTAGCGGACCCCAAGAGACCCAGTACTTC.

This chain links TRBV4-3 with TRBJ1-4, with a possible D match to TRBD1 (5 bases). The CDR3 is 15 amino acids. V dropped 1 base and J dropped 5 bases, with 11 bases sitting between them. The germline gives CDR1 LGHNA, CDR2 YSLEER. CDR3 loop: CASSQGGRGNEKLFF. The CDR3 DNA reads as TGCGCCAGCAGCCAAGGGGGTCGGGGGAATGAAAAACTGTTTTTT.

This clone was seen a handful of times. The rearrangement joins TRBV7-2 to TRBJ2-3, with 9 bases lining up with TRBD1. The junction had 8 bases not matched to a gene; V was cut back by 5 bases and J by 5 bases. Germline V lookup: CDR1 SGHTA, CDR2 FQGNSA. The CDR3 sequence is 15 residues long. The CDR3 region is CASSVTGGRVDTQYF. The CDR3 DNA sequence: TGTGCCAGCAGCGTCACAGGGGGCAGGGTAGATACGCAGTATTTT.

The J gene is TRBJ2-7, the V gene TRBV4-2; TRBD2 matches at 13 bases. From germline, CDR1 is LGHNA and CDR2 YNFKEQ. This CDR3 contains 16 residues. V gave up 5 bases and J gave up 4 bases; unmatched junction bases: 8. The CDR3 loop is CASSYGTSGVEYEQYF. The CDR3 DNA follows: TGTGCCAGCAGCTACGGGACTAGCGGGGTCGAGTACGAGCAGTACTTC.

This chain connects TRBV5-1 to TRBJ1-1; D not resolved. The length of the CDR3 is 13 residues. Trimming left V 6 bases short and J 0 bases short, with 9 bases between. From germline, CDR1 is SGHRS and CDR2 YFSETQ. CDR3 amino acids: CASTPAVNTEAFF. CDR3 coding DNA: TGCGCCAGCACCCCAGCGGTGAACACTGAAGCTTTCTTT.

The chain couples TRBV7-2 to TRBJ2-6, with TRBD1 as a possible D gene (5 bases). Germline V gene sequence: CDR1 SGHTA, CDR2 FQGNSA. Deletions cut 5 bases from V and 0 bases from J, with 11 bases between. The CDR3 runs to 16 residues. The CDR3 sequence is CASSPRQHSGANVLTF. DNA for the CDR3: TGTGCCAGCAGCCCAAGACAGCACTCTGGGGCCAACGTCCTGACTTTC.

This clone was counted a single time. V and J are TRBV4-2 and TRBJ2-1, with 8 bases fitting TRBD2. The CDR3 extends over 17 amino acids. Germline trimming cut 1 base from V and 0 bases from J; bases unmatched to any gene: 5. Per germline, CDR1 LGHNA and CDR2 YNFKEQ. The CDR3 loop is CASSQALAGYSYNEQFF. The CDR3 DNA sequence: TGTGCCAGCAGCCAAGCCTTAGCGGGGTACTCCTACAATGAGCAGTTCTTC.

This clone appeared once. The gene calls are TRBV19 and TRBJ1-5; D may be TRBD1 (6 bases). The CDR3 sequence is 15 residues long. The V gene's germline CDR1 is LNHDA and CDR2 SQIVND (reference sequence). Trimming stripped 7 bases from V and 1 base from J, with 14 bases between. The CDR3, as DNA: TGTGCCAGTATTTCTGCAAGGGGGAGCAATCAGCCCCAGCATTTT. Protein product: CASISARGSNQPQHF.

The chain links TRBV4-1 to TRBJ1-2; 7 bases map to TRBD1. The CDR3 covers 13 residues. CDR1 MGHRA and CDR2 YSYEKL come from the germline V gene. J gave up 4 bases and V 4 bases, and 3 bases lay outside the gene matches. CDR3 bases: TGCGCCAGCAGCCCGGACAGGAGCTATGGCTACACCTTC. Its translation: CASSPDRSYGYTF.

This chain uses TRBV19 with TRBJ2-7; 7 nucleotides line up with TRBD2. This CDR3 is built from 16 residues. J gave up 0 bases and V 6 bases, and 11 bases lay outside the gene matches. The germline gives CDR1 LNHDA, CDR2 SQIVND (reference sequence). CDR3 DNA sequence: TGTGCCAGTAGAACAGCAGCGGGGCCCGGCTCCTACGAGCAGTACTTC. Protein sequence: CASRTAAGPGSYEQYF.

The chain is built from TRBV7-3 and TRBJ2-4, with 9 bases lining up with TRBD2. The J segment lost 3 bases and the V segment lost 2 bases, leaving 8 bases of the junction unmatched. The CDR3 length is 17 residues. Germline loops: CDR1 SGHTA, CDR2 FQGTGA. The CDR3 sequence is CASSLAGGKNDKNIQYF. The DNA for the CDR3 is TGTGCCAGCAGCTTAGCGGGAGGGAAAAATGACAAAAACATTCAGTACTTC.

The CDR3 nucleotides are TGCGCCAGCAGCCCGGGACAGGGAGATAGCTACACCTTC. Translated, it gives CASSPGQGDSYTF. The rearrangement links TRBV5-1 to TRBJ1-2; TRBD1 agrees at 9 bases. Per the germline V gene, CDR1 is SGHRS and CDR2 is YFSETQ. V lost 4 bases to trimming and J lost 9 bases; unmatched junction nucleotides: 7. The CDR3 sequence is 13 residues long.

CDR3 region: CASSSDWNYEQYF. CDR3 in DNA: TGCGCCAGCAGCTCGGACTGGAACTACGAGCAGTACTTC. The J gene is TRBJ2-7, the V gene TRBV5-1, with a possible D match to TRBD2 (5 bases). Germline V gene lookup returns CDR1 SGHRS and CDR2 YFSETQ. Trimming took 3 bases from V and 3 from J, leaving 10 bases between them. CDR3 length equals 13 residues.